This record covers a single T cell receptor beta chain. Antigen: not known. The record originates from a study of brain metastases from non-small cell lung cancer. Whole-study results and caveats: Compared with primary tumors, brain metastases showed less T-cell infiltration.

Looked up from germline, CDR1 is MDHEN and CDR2 is SYDVKM. The CDR3 spans 14 residues. The trim removed 7 bases at V and 5 bases at J, leaving 10 bases unmatched. The table came from immunoSEQ multiplex PCR; TCRdb's copy has only in-frame clones and leaves some out. The data show about 2,600 clones, roughly four fifths seen once. The sample comprised tissue from a brain metastasis. The sequence was obtained from a donor over 35 with non-small cell lung cancer. The chain carries TRBV28 and TRBJ1-1; 7 bases match TRBD1. Written as DNA, the CDR3 is TGTGCCAGCACCCTCGACAGGGAACGAACTGAAGCTTTCTTT. This sequence encodes CASTLDRERTEAFF.